This section outlines one TCR beta chain sequence together with its context. Naive CD8 cells lacked CD45RO, underwent positive selection for CCR7 and left out terminally differentiated effector memory CD45RA+ cells. Germline values: CDR1 SGHRS, CDR2 YFSETQ. This CDR3 has 15 residues. Trimming cost V 4 bases and J 0 bases, with 11 bases left between them. This sample is drawn from a study of shared clonotypes between healthy human individuals. Libraries were prepared by immunoSEQ multiplex PCR; TCRdb keeps only in-frame clonotypes and omits some of them. Of about 2 million clones listed, about 95% are singletons.

Material for sequencing was naive CD8+ T cells sorted from blood. This receptor was identified in a man between 18 and 29 years old in good health. The chain couples TRBV5-1 to TRBJ2-1, with D perhaps assigned TRBD1 or TRBD2 (5 bases each). The CDR3 loop reads CASSTGTVSYNEQFF. CDR3 DNA: TGCGCCAGCAGCACCGGGACCGTCTCCTACAATGAGCAGTTCTTC.